This T cell receptor beta chain derives from a study of T cell responses to AZD1222 COVID-19 vaccine. Broader study findings: Rises in breadth and depth of Spike-specific TCRs came after two AZD1222 doses. Of the AZD1222 recipients, only 5 to 7 were seropositive at baseline. Unmutated variant regions are reportedly the target of nearly half of TCRs that are spike-specific. Sampled repertoires all dated from after the peak T cell response.

Measured with immunoSEQ multiplex PCR; TCRdb has only the in-frame clones, and not every one. The sample consists of about 170,000 clones, about 92% of them appearing once. As regards this clone: The antigen is not known.

The CDR3 totals 14 residues. V gave up 1 base and J gave up 4 bases, with 8 bases separating them. CDR1 is MGHRA and CDR2 is YSYEKL in the germline V gene. The receptor comes from an adult in good health. The chain combines TRBV4-1 with TRBJ2-1; D is perhaps TRBD1 (6 bases). Material: peripheral blood, obtained on day 0 of AZD1222 vaccination. This CDR3 is CASSQVGQYNEQFF. DNA of the CDR3: TGCGCCAGCAGCCAAGTGGGACAATACAATGAGCAGTTCTTC.